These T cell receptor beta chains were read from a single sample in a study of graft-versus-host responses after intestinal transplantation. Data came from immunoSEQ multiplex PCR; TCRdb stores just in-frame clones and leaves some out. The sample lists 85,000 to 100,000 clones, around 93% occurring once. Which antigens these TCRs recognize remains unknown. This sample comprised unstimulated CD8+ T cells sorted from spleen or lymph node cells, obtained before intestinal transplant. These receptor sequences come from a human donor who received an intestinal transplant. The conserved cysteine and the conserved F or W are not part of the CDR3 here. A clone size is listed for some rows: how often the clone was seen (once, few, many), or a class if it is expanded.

ASSLGGGAENEQF,TRBV11-2,-,TRBJ2-1
ASSPPTGGYGYT,TRBV14,-,TRBJ1-2
ASSVGTAYEQY,TRBV9,-,TRBJ2-7
ASSLLAGDGQPQH,TRBV19,-,TRBJ1-5
SEPDRADGELF,TRBV29-1,-,TRBJ2-2
ASSIQGGLATNYNEQF,TRBV4-1,-,TRBJ2-1
ASSLRGGLAGVGQETQY,TRBV7-8,-,TRBJ2-5
ASSLWDRENYGYT,TRBV11-2,-,TRBJ1-2
ASSLGRSENEQF,TRBV13,-,TRBJ2-1
ASSSGGGGPRF,TRBV27,-,TRBJ2-1
ASSPGGYEQY,TRBV19,once,TRBJ2-7
ASSIERYGDGYT,TRBV19,-,TRBJ1-2
ASSQDVRGPPRDTEAF,TRBV4-1,-,TRBJ1-1
ATGPGQGDYGYT,TRBV6-1,-,TRBJ1-2
ASRTTGGNTIY,TRBV6-5,-,TRBJ1-3
ASSPGSNEQF,TRBV7-9,-,TRBJ2-1
SVEGQGSTGELF,TRBV29-1,-,TRBJ2-2
ASDRGRTGELF,TRBV30,-,TRBJ2-2
ASKGQVYDEQF,TRBV27,-,TRBJ2-1
ASSLSMNTEAF,TRBV5-6,-,TRBJ1-1
ASSGTGGENTEAF,TRBV11-2,once,TRBJ1-1
ASRSGTGNTEAF,TRBV5-5,few,TRBJ1-1
ASKQGIYNEQF,TRBV6-1,-,TRBJ2-1
ASSTIGGTDTQY,TRBV11-2,-,TRBJ2-3
ASSVGGEGLLNTEAF,TRBV5-1,-,TRBJ1-1
ASSPGLAGSETQY,TRBV11-3,-,TRBJ2-5
ASSATGGYEQY,TRBV6-1,-,TRBJ2-7
ASSRASGNTIY,TRBV27,few,TRBJ1-3
ASTWQSTDTQY,TRBV2,once,TRBJ2-3
ATSITGGSDTQY,TRBV15,-,TRBJ2-3
ASSYPGQEEAF,TRBV6-6,once,TRBJ1-1
ASCLRGSANTEAF,TRBV7-8,-,TRBJ1-1
ASSLGPGATNEKLF,TRBV5-8,few,TRBJ1-4
ASSLSYGVSYNEQF,TRBV27,-,TRBJ2-1
ACASLEGPPEAF,TRBV30,-,TRBJ1-1
ASSLGPGYEQY,TRBV11-2,-,TRBJ2-7
SVGEGGARGKKANYGYT,TRBV29-1,-,TRBJ1-2
ASSPSGAGAGETQY,TRBV7-9,-,TRBJ2-5
ASTGGRSYGYT,TRBV6-5,-,TRBJ1-2
ASSGSSGINSYNEQF,TRBV6-1,-,TRBJ2-1
ASSQDSPRQGLTGELF,TRBV4-3,-,TRBJ2-2
ASSLRGGGGLLDEQY,TRBV27,-,TRBJ2-7
ASSTTRDIVSGNTIY,TRBV21-1,-,TRBJ1-3
ASSLVRAGGPDTGELF,TRBV7-6,-,TRBJ2-2
ASSTTGVGTEAF,TRBV27,-,TRBJ1-1
AWSDYPLPDTQY,TRBV30,-,TRBJ2-3
ASSQDFGSTGELF,TRBV4-3,-,TRBJ2-2
ATSRAAGNTEAF,TRBV15,-,TRBJ1-1
ATLGGTGTVYGYT,TRBV2,-,TRBJ1-2
ASSPPRRNEAF,TRBV9,-,TRBJ1-1
ASSLDPGVTEAF,TRBV5-6,few,TRBJ1-1
ASSLVTVFGDTQY,TRBV11-2,-,TRBJ2-3
ASSDSMGLHTEAF,TRBV6-4,-,TRBJ1-1
ASSPGQGDGYT,TRBV9,medium-sized,TRBJ1-2
ASSILPGFQPQH,TRBV19,-,TRBJ1-5
SVRTGSSYEQY,TRBV29-1,-,TRBJ2-7
ASRTNTEAF,TRBV27,-,TRBJ1-1